This T cell receptor (beta chain) is from a study of CD8 T cells in ankylosing spondylitis (dated by TCRdb to 2015 to 2018). For context, the study as a whole: To find TCR variants linked to disease, the study profiled T cell receptor beta repertoires in ankylosing spondylitis patients and healthy donors. The full study cohort comprised about 23 ankylosing spondylitis patients and about 110 healthy donors. Samples of peripheral blood were taken, and for ankylosing spondylitis patients, synovial fluid was collected as well.

Per the germline V gene, LGHNA is the CDR1 and YSLEER is the CDR2. Its CDR3 holds 15 amino acids, cysteine through phenylalanine. The only DNA kept is the CDR3, 45 bases in frame from the first base. V lost 4 bases and J lost 2 bases, and the count of bases not matched to a germline gene is 3. Study-level results and caveats: A CD8+ phenotype was shown by the disease-linked clones, which were found at relatively low frequencies in peripheral blood. Significant enrichment of the disease-linked clones was reported in matched synovial fluid samples from ankylosing spondylitis patients. Blood from ankylosing spondylitis patients appeared to be characterized by a TCR beta motif composed of eight or nine highly homologous amino acid variants. Some TCR beta motif variants had previously been reported in synovial fluid and blood of reactive arthritis patients, which suggested common disease-initiation mechanisms.

Sequenced on an Illumina HiSeq 2500. Quantitative 5'-RACE with molecular barcodes was used to prepare TCR beta libraries. In the original analysis: Disease-linked TCR variants were identified with a new computational method built on a probabilistic model of VDJ rearrangement. TCRdb reworked the public reads: Q25 trimming with fastp, MiXCR clone assembly, productive beta chains retained. Records with the same CDR3 protein are collapsed into one entry carrying the most frequent genes and DNA. Here the V and J calls rest on TCRdb's processing, not on the authors' analysis. In all, the sample holds 350,000 or so distinct CDR3 sequences, and about 9.9% of those were seen once. The ten largest clones add up to roughly 9% of the sample. On this clonotype: The clone's antigen remains unknown. It has no much larger one-base neighbor in the sample; base qualities were not kept.

Recombination linked TRBV4-3 to TRBJ1-4, with TRBD1 identical over 8 junction bases. The sequence came from a female donor with ankylosing spondylitis or in good health (not recorded which). The sequenced sample was blood, either unsorted or a sorted T cell fraction (not recorded which). The nucleotide sequence is given as TGCGCCAGCAGCCGGGACAGGTGGACTAATGAAAAACTGTTTTTT. Translated, it reads CASSRDRWTNEKLFF.